This T cell receptor beta chain was sequenced in a study of Ad26.COV2.S vaccination and SARS-CoV-2 variants listed by TCRdb under 2021. Study-wide context: Donors in the vaccine arm were drawn from COV1001, a multicentre, randomized, double-blind, placebo-controlled phase I-IIa trial testing Ad26.COV2.S in healthy adults. A total of around 32 samples were included in the TCR-sequenced set, comprising roughly 20 Ad26.COV2.S vaccine recipients, 5 placebo recipients and 8 SARS-CoV-2 convalescent individuals. Trial participants were randomized into five groups of five: low-dose or high-dose Ad26.COV2.S given once or twice, or placebo on both occasions. Ad26.COV2.S was administered intramuscularly at 5 x 10^10 or 1 x 10^11 viral particles, either as a single shot or as two shots given 56 days apart. Sequencing of the TCRbeta repertoire served to evaluate the specificity and breadth of SARS-CoV-2-reactive T cell receptors following Ad26.COV2.S vaccination. Blinding of investigators to trial group allocation was maintained during experiments and outcome assessment. Broad study findings and their caveats: Higher spike-specific TCR breadth was observed in Ad26.COV2.S recipients than in placebo recipients (P = 0.0014). After vaccination, substantial breadth of spike-specific CD8+ and CD4+ T cell responses was reported. The study was not powered for comparison of responses between vaccine doses or regimens. Vaccine and placebo recipients had similar non-spike TCR breadth, a finding consistent with the vaccine containing only spike. According to the authors, total T cell responses may have been underestimated by the TCR breadth and depth analyses.

The immunoSEQ Assay was used to sequence TCRbeta CDR3 regions. After extraction, genomic DNA underwent amplification by bias-controlled multiplex PCR, followed by high-throughput sequencing. In the paper's pipeline: To quantify the absolute abundance of every unique TCRbeta CDR3 region, sequences were collapsed and filtered. T cell fraction was estimated by normalizing TCRbeta template counts to usable DNA, which was measured by amplifying reference genes present in all nucleated cells. Repertoire TCRs were annotated as SARS-CoV-2-specific when V gene, CDR3 amino acid sequence and J gene were exactly matched to a known reactive TCR set. The reference SARS-CoV-2 TCR set came from MIRA and was filtered for enrichment in COVID-19-positive ImmuneCODE repertoires, removing public or cross-reactive TCRs. Using the MIRA antigens, annotated TCRs were further analysed by specific ORF or by position within an ORF. Depth was the summed frequency of annotated unique rearrangements, while breadth was defined as annotated unique rearrangements over total unique productive rearrangements. Group comparisons of TCR breadth used two-sided Wilcoxon rank-sum tests. TCRdb's version of the immuneACCESS table is confined to in-frame rearrangements and falls short of the full clone set. An unresolved V gene accounts for under half of the shortfall where checked; the remainder is of unknown origin. Clone size and the V and J calls come from that table; the DNA yielded D and trimming. In this sample the table shows about 400,000 clones, roughly 80% of which occur a single time. Together, the top ten hold roughly 7.4% of the sample.

A single count supports this clone. Its antigen remains undetermined. No much larger clonotype is one base removed from it; base qualities were not supplied. Sequences MNHEY (CDR1) and SVGAGI (CDR2) are obtained from the germline V gene. The germline V end is reduced by 0 bases and the J end by 2 bases; junction bases left unmatched: 3. Counted from cysteine to phenylalanine, this CDR3 has 15 amino acids. Here the CDR3 DNA is all that survives: 45 bases in frame from base 1. In the paper's terms, the treatment or condition label means: over 15 received Ad26.COV2.S at low or high dose, single or two shots; 5 received placebo; per-sample allocation not given. Repertoires of vaccine and placebo recipients were sequenced from samples collected on day 63 after the first injection. Between 29 July and 7 August 2020, Cohort 1b enrolled about two dozen adults aged 18-55 years at one site in Boston, USA. Ad26.COV2.S consisted of a replication-incompetent adenovirus type 26 vector by which a prefusion-stabilized SARS-CoV-2 spike protein from the original Wuhan strain was expressed.

Specimen: peripheral blood, collected in a trial of Ad26.COV2.S vaccine versus placebo. This chain is built from TRBV6-5 and TRBJ1-2; TRBD1 fits 7 bases in the junction. This clonotype originated in a person between 18 and 59 years old who received the Ad26.COV2.S COVID-19 vaccine or a placebo. The encoded CDR3 is CASSYSGQRNYGYTF. The bases read TGTGCCAGCAGTTACTCGGGACAGAGAAACTATGGCTACACCTTC.